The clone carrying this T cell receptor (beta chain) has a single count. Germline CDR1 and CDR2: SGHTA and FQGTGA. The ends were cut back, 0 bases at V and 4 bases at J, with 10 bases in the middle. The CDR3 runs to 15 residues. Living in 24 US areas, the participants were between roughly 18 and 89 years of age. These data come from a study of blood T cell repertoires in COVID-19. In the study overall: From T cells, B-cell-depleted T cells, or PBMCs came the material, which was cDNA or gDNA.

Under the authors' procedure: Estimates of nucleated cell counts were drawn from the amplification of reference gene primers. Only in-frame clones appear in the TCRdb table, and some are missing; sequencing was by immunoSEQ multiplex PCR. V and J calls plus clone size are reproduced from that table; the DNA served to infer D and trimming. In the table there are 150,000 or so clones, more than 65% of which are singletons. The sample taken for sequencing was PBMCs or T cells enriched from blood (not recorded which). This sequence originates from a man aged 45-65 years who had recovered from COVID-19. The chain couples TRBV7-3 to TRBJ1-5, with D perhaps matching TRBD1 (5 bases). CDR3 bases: TGTGCCAGCAGCTTAACGCCGGGGGGGAATCAGCCCCAGCATTTT. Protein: CASSLTPGGNQPQHF. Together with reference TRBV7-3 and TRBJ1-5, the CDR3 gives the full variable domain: GAGVSQTPSNKVTEKGKYVELRCDPISGHTALYWYRQSLGQGPEFLIYFQGTGAADDSGLPNDRFFAVRPEGSVSTLKIQRTERGDSAVYLCASSLTPGGNQPQHFGDGTRLSIL.